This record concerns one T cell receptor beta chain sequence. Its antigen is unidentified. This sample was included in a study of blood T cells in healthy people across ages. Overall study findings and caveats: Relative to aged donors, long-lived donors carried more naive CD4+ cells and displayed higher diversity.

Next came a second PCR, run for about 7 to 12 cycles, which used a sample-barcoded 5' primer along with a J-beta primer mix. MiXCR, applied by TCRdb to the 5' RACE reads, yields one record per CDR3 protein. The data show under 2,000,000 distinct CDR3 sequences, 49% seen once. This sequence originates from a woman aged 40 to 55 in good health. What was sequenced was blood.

The chain's CDR3 is CASSALREKTQYF. The CDR3 nucleotides are TGTGCCAGCAGCGCCTTAAGGGAAAAGACCCAGTACTTC. This sequence joins TRBV9 and TRBJ2-5; no firm D call. This CDR3 comprises 13 residues. V was cut by 3 bases and J by 6 bases, with 12 bases left in between. In germline, CDR1 is SGDLS, CDR2 YYNGEE.